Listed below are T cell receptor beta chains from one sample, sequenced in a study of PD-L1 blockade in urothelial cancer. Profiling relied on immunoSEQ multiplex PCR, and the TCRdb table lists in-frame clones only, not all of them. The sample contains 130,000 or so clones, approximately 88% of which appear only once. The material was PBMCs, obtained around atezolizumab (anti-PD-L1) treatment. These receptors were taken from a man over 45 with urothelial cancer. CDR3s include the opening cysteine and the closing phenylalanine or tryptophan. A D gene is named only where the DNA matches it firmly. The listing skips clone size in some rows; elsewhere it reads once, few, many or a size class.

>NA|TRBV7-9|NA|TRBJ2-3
TGTGCCAGCAGCTTAAGGGCGGGACCGCTCACAGATACGCAGTATTTT
CASSLRAGPLTDTQYF
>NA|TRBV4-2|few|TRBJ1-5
TGTGCCAGCAGCCGGAAACAGGATAGCAATCAGCCCCAGCATTTT
CASSRKQDSNQPQHF
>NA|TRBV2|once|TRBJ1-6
TGTGCCAGCAGTGCAAAACCTGGGGCGGTAGGCTCACCCCTCCACTTT
CASSAKPGAVGSPLHF
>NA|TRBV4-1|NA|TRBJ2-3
TGCGCCAGCAGCCAAGATCTTTACAGGCCGAGCACAGATACGCAGTATTTT
CASSQDLYRPSTDTQYF
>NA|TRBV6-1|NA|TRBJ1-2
TGTGCCAGCAGTGACGACAACCGAGGGATCTATGGCTACACCTTC
CASSDDNRGIYGYTF
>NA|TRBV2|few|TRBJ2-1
TGTGCCAGCCCCAGCCCGGGACTCGATGAGCAGTTCTTC
CASPSPGLDEQFF
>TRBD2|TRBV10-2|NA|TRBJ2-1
TGCGCCAGCAGGCTAGCGGGAGGGCTAGAATACAATGAGCAGTTCTTC
CASRLAGGLEYNEQFF
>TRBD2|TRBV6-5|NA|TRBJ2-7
TGTGCCAGCAGCCCCTCCCCGGGGGGGGAGCAGTACTTC
CASSPSPGGEQYF
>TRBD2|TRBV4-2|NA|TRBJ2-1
TGTGCCAGCAGCCCCCGGCTGCTAGCGGGAGGGAATGAGCAGTTCTTC
CASSPRLLAGGNEQFF
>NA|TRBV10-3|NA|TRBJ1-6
TGTGCCATCAGTGGTGAGAGCTCCTATAATTCACCCCTCCACTTT
CAISGESSYNSPLHF
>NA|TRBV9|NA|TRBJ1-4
TGTGCCAGCAGCGTGCGGAGTAATGAAAAACTGTTTTTT
CASSVRSNEKLFF
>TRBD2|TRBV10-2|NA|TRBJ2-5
TGCGCCAGCTGGGGAGCGGGAGGGCCGGGGGAGACCCAGTACTTC
CASWGAGGPGETQYF
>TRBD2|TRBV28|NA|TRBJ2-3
TGTGCCAGCAGTTTCGGGCTAGCGGATCACACAGATACGCAGTATTTT
CASSFGLADHTDTQYF
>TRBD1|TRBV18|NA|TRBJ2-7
TGTGCCAGCTCACCCCGGGACAGGGCCTACGAGCAGTACTTC
CASSPRDRAYEQYF
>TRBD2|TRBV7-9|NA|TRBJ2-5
TGTGCCAGCAGCTTAGCAGGGACTAGCGGGAGTCGGTGGGAGACCCAGTACTTC
CASSLAGTSGSRWETQYF
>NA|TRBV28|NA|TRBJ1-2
TGTGCCAGCAGTTTTCGGCAGGGTCGAGGCTACACCTTC
CASSFRQGRGYTF
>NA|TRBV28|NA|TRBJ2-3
TGTGCCAGCAGTTTTTCATCTGACAGAGAATACACAGATACGCAGTATTTT
CASSFSSDREYTDTQYF
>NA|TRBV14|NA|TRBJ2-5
TGTGCCAGCAGCCAAGGGTACGCGGAGACCCAGTACTTC
CASSQGYAETQYF
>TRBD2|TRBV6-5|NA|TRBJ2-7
TGTGCCAGCAGTAAGACTAGCGGGAGACAAGGCGAGCAGTACTTC
CASSKTSGRQGEQYF
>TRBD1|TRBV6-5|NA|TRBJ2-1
TGTGCCAGCAGTTACTCCTGGACAGGGGCCGACAATGAGCAGTTCTTC
CASSYSWTGADNEQFF
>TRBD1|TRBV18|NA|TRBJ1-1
TGTGCCAGCTCACCTCTGACAGGGGGCGGCACTGAAGCTTTCTTT
CASSPLTGGGTEAFF
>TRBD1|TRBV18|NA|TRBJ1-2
TGTGCCAGCTCACCGAGCGACAGGGGGCGGATAGAGGGCTACACCTTC
CASSPSDRGRIEGYTF
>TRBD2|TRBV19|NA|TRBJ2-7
TGTGCCAGTAGTATAGGGGCTAGCGGGGCCGCCTACGAGCAGTACTTC
CASSIGASGAAYEQYF
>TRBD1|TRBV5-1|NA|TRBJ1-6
TGCGCCAGCAGCGCGGGACAGTTCCCCACTGGACCCCTCCACTTT
CASSAGQFPTGPLHF
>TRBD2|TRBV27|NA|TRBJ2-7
TGTGCCAGCAGTCCCTATCTAGCGGACGAGCAGTACTTC
CASSPYLADEQYF
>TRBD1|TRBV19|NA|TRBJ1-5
TGTGCCAGTAGTATGGACAGGTATTATCAGCCCCAGCATTTT
CASSMDRYYQPQHF
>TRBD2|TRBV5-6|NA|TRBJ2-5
TGTGCCAGCAGCTTGCTAGCGGGAGATTTCGTAGGGCAAGAGACCCAGTACTTC
CASSLLAGDFVGQETQYF
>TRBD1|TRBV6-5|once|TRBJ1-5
TGTGCCAGCAGTGCGGACAGGTATCAGCCCCAGCATTTT
CASSADRYQPQHF
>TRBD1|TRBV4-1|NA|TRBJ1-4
TGCGCCAGCAGCCACGGGACAGGGGGGAGCTTCAATGAAAAACTGTTTTTT
CASSHGTGGSFNEKLFF
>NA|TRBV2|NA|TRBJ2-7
TGTGCCAGCAGTGAACCCGCGGGACGGAACTACGAGCAGTACTTC
CASSEPAGRNYEQYF
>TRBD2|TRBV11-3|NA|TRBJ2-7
TGTGCCAGCAGCTGGGGCGGGAGTAGAAGCTACGAGCAGTACTTC
CASSWGGSRSYEQYF
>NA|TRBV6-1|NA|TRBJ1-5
TGTGCCAGCACCGGGGACATCAATCAGCCCCAGCATTTT
CASTGDINQPQHF
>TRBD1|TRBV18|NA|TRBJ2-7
TGTGCCAGCTCGCCCGGCGCAGGGGGCGCCTACGAGCAGTACTTC
CASSPGAGGAYEQYF
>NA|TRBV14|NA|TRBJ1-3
TGTGCCAGCAGCCAAGTCGGAGGGTCGGGAAACACCATATATTTT
CASSQVGGSGNTIYF
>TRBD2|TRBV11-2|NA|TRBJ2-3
TGTGCCAGCAGTCGCAGACTAGCAGGAGGTGCAGATACGCAGTATTTT
CASSRRLAGGADTQYF
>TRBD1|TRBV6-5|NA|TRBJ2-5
TGTGCCAGCATCGGAACAGGGGTGGGCGAGACCCAGTACTTC
CASIGTGVGETQYF
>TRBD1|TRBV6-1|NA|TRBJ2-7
TGTGCCAGCAGTTGGGGACAGACCTACGAGCAGTACTTC
CASSWGQTYEQYF
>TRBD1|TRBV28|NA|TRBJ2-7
TGTGCCAGCAGTTTGTCGGGACAGGGGGACTACGAGCAGTACTTC
CASSLSGQGDYEQYF
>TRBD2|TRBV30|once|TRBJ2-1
TGTGCCTGGAGTAGCGGACTAGCGGGAGCCAATGAGCAGTTCTTC
CAWSSGLAGANEQFF
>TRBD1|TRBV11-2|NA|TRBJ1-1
TGTGCCAGCAGGACAGGGGTTAGCGGCACTGAAGCTTTCTTT
CASRTGVSGTEAFF
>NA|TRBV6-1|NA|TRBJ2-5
TGTGCCAGCAGTGCCCTGCGGGGCCGGCAAGAGACCCAGTACTTC
CASSALRGRQETQYF
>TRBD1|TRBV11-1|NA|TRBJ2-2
TGTGCCAGCAGCTTAGACAGGGGCACCGGGGAGCTGTTTTTT
CASSLDRGTGELFF
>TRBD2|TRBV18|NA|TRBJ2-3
TGTGCCAGCCTCACTACCAGCGGGGCAGATACGCAGTATTTT
CASLTTSGADTQYF
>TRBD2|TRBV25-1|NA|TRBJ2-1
TGTGCCAGCAGTTGGACTAGCGGGTACAATGAGCAGTTCTTC
CASSWTSGYNEQFF
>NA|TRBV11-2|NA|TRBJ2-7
TGTGCCAGCAGCTTAGCCAGGGAGCAGTACTTC
CASSLAREQYF
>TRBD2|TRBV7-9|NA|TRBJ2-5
TGTGCCAGCAGCTTCGTTGGATCACGACTAGCGGGAGAGACCCAGTACTTC
CASSFVGSRLAGETQYF
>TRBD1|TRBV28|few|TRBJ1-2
TGTGCCAGCAGTCGACAGGGGGCGCTTGGCTATGGCTACACCTTC
CASSRQGALGYGYTF
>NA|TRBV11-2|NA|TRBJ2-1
TGTGCCAGCAGCTCTCCCGCGTACAATGAGCAGTTCTTC
CASSSPAYNEQFF
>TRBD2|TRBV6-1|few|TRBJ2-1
TGTGCCAGCAGTGAAGCTGGGAGCGGGGCCTACAATGAGCAGTTCTTC
CASSEAGSGAYNEQFF
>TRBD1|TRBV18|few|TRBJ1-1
TGTGCCAGCTCACCACCGGACAGGGGTAACACTGAAGCTTTCTTT
CASSPPDRGNTEAFF
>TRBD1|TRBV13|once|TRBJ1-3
TGTGCCAGCACAGGGGGATCTGGAAACACCATATATTTT
CASTGGSGNTIYF
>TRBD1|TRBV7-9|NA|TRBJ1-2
TGTGCCAGCAGCCGAGGACAGGCCGATGGCTACACCTTC
CASSRGQADGYTF
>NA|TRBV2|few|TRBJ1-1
TGTGCCAGCAGGGTACAGGGGAACACTGAAGCTTTCTTT
CASRVQGNTEAFF
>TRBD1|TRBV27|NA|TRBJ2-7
TGTGCCAGCAGTGCCCGGGACAGGTTATTATACGAGCAGTACTTC
CASSARDRLLYEQYF
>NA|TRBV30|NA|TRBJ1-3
TGTGCCTGGAGTTACCGCCGGGAGGGGACTCTTGCTGGAAACACCATATATTTT
CAWSYRREGTLAGNTIYF